Following are 9 T cell receptor beta chains from one sample sequenced in a study of beta chain features in type 1 diabetes (dated 2018 in TCRdb). The method behind the library was the immunoSEQ multiplex PCR assay. All of the isolated RNA was reverse transcribed with the High Capacity cDNA Reverse Transcription Kit, so expressed TCRB transcripts were sequenced. TCRdb provides this immuneACCESS table in a form limited to in-frame rearrangements. Some clones are lacking; in checked studies, under half of them reflect an unresolved V gene, and why the rest are absent is not known. This sample is represented by some 25,000 clones; 56% of them were singletons. Together, the top ten hold around 1.6% of the sample. The paper as a whole reports these results and caveats: Type 1 diabetes patients showed a moderate but significant shortening of TCRB CDR3 length in all four CD4+ subsets.

The antigens of these receptors remain unknown. Sequencing used Tregs from blood. The cell subset or site label here, explained by the study, means: regulatory CD4+ T cells. These receptors all come from a woman between 18 and 29 years old with type 1 diabetes.

V gene TRBV11-2 combines with J gene TRBJ2-5; a possible D gene is TRBD2 (6 bases). The V gene's germline CDR1 is SGHAT and CDR2 FQNNGV. Trimming left V 6 bases short and J 2 bases short, with 13 bases between. The CDR3 is 14 amino acids. CDR3 DNA: TGTGCCAGCAGACCAGCGGGTATTCAAGAGACCCAGTACTTC. This translates into CASRPAGIQETQYF.

This clone came up a few times. The chain carries TRBV6-5 and TRBJ1-5; TRBD1 matches at 9 bases. Trimming took 6 bases from V and 4 from J; bases not matched to a gene: 7. The CDR3 spans 15 residues. CDR1 is MNHEY and CDR2 is SVGAGI in the germline V gene. This CDR3 is CASSRGGQGNQPQHF. The CDR3 region has the DNA TGTGCCAGCAGCCGAGGTGGACAGGGGAATCAGCCCCAGCATTTT.

The V call is TRBV30, the J call TRBJ2-7; 7 bases fit TRBD2. The germline CDR1 and CDR2 sequences are GTSNPN and SVGIG (reference sequence). The CDR3 spans 14 residues. V was pared by 5 bases and J by 0 bases, with 7 bases of the junction left unmatched. CDR3 sequence (DNA): TGTGCCTGGGGGAGGGCAGGAAGCTCCTACGAGCAGTACTTC. It codes for CAWGRAGSSYEQYF.

This chain joins TRBV28 and TRBJ2-7, with D unresolved. The CDR3 sequence is 14 residues long. Trimming shortened V by 6 bases and J by 2 bases, and 14 bases separated the two germline ends. Germline CDR1 and CDR2: MDHEN and SYDVKM. DNA for the CDR3: TGTGCCAGCAGCCCCGGCGGCGGAACCTACGAGCAGTACTTC. This sequence encodes CASSPGGGTYEQYF.

By share, this clone ranks as medium-sized (0.01 to 0.1%). The rearrangement joins TRBV28 to TRBJ2-2; a possible D gene is TRBD1 (6 bases). The CDR3 has 12 amino acids. V shed 5 bases and J shed 6 bases, with 7 bases lying between them. The germline V gene has CDR1 MDHEN and CDR2 SYDVKM. In DNA form, the CDR3 reads TGTGCCAGCAGTCACAGGGCCGGGGAGCTGTTTTTT. This codes for CASSHRAGELFF.

The genes are TRBV28 and TRBJ1-2, with a weak D call TRBD1 (5 bases). CDR3 size: 17 residues. V was trimmed by 6 bases and J by 6 bases, leaving 26 bases between them. Germline CDR1 is MDHEN and CDR2 is SYDVKM. The DNA of the CDR3 is TGTGCCAGCAGGAGATACGGGACGAGGGACGGGGGAAATGGCTACACCTTC. Translation gives CASRRYGTRDGGNGYTF.

The chain employs TRBV6-5 and TRBJ2-3, with 11 nucleotides matching TRBD1. This CDR3 contains 14 residues. Germline trimming cut 7 bases from V and 4 bases from J; bases unmatched to any gene: 4. Germline V gene sequence: CDR1 MNHEY, CDR2 SVGAGI. The CDR3 DNA is TGTGCCAGCACCAGGACAGGGGGCCCAGATACGCAGTATTTT. It codes for CASTRTGGPDTQYF.

The chain uses TRBV6-6 and TRBJ2-1; TRBD2 matches at 8 bases. The V gene end was trimmed by 6 bases and the J gene end by 4 bases; junction bases not matched to a gene: 5. Germline loops: CDR1 MNHNY, CDR2 SVGAGI (reference sequence). The CDR3 has 14 amino acids. Here the CDR3 DNA reads TGTGCCAGCAGGTCTCGGGGGGGTTACAATGAGCAGTTCTTC. The encoded protein is CASRSRGGYNEQFF.

The chain has TRBV30 and TRBJ2-7; 8 bases line up with TRBD1. The germline V gene encodes CDR1 GTSNPN and CDR2 SVGIG (reference sequence). CDR3 size: 14 residues. The trim removed 1 base at V and 2 bases at J, leaving 4 bases unmatched. CDR3 coding DNA: TGTGCCTGGAGTGCCTTGGACAGGGCCTACGAGCAGTACTTC. It is translated as CAWSALDRAYEQYF.